This entry concerns a single T cell receptor beta chain. J lost 4 bases, V lost 4 bases, and 7 bases had no gene match. CDR1 and CDR2 from the germline V gene are SQVTM and ANQGSEA. This CDR3 has 14 residues. These data belong to a study of blood T cell repertoires in COVID-19. Measured with immunoSEQ multiplex PCR; TCRdb has only the in-frame clones, and not every one. This sample yields 50,000 or so clones, of which more than 90% are seen a single time; 8.5% to 10% belongs to the top ten. Sequences were obtained from peripheral blood. The clonotype was recovered from a woman at least 80 years old with acute or convalescent COVID-19. The chain couples TRBV29-1 to TRBJ1-1; 9 bases agree with TRBD1. DNA for the CDR3: TGCAGCGTTGTACAGGGGGCCCTGGGCACTGAAGCTTTCTTT. Its protein product is CSVVQGALGTEAFF. The variable domain in full, completed from reference TRBV29-1 and TRBJ1-1, reads SAVISQKPSRDICQRGTSLTIQCQVDSQVTMMFWYRQQPGQSLTLIATANQGSEATYESGFVIDKFPISRPNLTFSTLTVSNMSPEDSSIYLCSVVQGALGTEAFFGQGTRLTVV.